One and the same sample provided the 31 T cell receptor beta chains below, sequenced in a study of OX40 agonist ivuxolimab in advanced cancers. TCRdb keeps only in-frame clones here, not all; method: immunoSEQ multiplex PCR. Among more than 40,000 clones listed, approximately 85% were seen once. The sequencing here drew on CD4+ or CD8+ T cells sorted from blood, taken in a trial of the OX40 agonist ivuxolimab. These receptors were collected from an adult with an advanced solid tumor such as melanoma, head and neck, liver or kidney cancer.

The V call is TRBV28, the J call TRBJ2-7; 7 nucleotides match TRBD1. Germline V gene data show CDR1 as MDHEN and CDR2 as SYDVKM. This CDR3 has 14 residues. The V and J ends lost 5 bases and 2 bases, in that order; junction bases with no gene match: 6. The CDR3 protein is CASSVGTDAYEQYF. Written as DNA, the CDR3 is TGTGCCAGCAGTGTCGGGACAGATGCCTACGAGCAGTACTTC. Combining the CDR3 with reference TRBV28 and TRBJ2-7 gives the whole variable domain DVKVTQSSRYLVKRTGEKVFLECVQDMDHENMFWYRQDPGLGLRLIYFSYDVKMKEKGDIPEGYSVSREKKERFSLILESASTNQTSMYLCASSVGTDAYEQYFGPGTRLTVT.

CDR3 residues: CASRTPMDNEQFF. In nucleotides, the CDR3 is TGTGCCAGCAGGACACCAATGGACAATGAGCAGTTCTTC. The chain uses TRBV27 and TRBJ2-1; D gene uncertain. CDR1 and CDR2 from the germline V gene are MNHEY and SMNVEV (reference sequence). There are 13 residues in the CDR3. V lost 6 bases and J lost 5, with 11 bases in between.

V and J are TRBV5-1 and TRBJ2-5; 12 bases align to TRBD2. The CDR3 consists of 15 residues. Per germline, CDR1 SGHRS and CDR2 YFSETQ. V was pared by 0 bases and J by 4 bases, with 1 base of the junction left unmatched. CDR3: CASSLGLAGAETQYF. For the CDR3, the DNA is TGCGCCAGCAGCTTGGGACTAGCGGGGGCAGAGACCCAGTACTTC.

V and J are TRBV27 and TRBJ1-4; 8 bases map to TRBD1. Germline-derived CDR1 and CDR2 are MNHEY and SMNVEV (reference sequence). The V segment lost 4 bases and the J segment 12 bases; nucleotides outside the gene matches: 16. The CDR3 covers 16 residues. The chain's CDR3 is CASSSPRTGNKKELFF. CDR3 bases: TGTGCCAGCAGTTCCCCCCGGACAGGGAACAAGAAAGAACTGTTTTTT. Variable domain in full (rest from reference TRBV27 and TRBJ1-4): EAQVTQNPRYLITVTGKKLTVTCSQNMNHEYMSWYRQDPGLGLRQIYYSMNVEVTDKGDVPEGYKVSRKEKRNFPLILESPSPNQTSLYFCASSSPRTGNKKELFFGSGTQLSVL.

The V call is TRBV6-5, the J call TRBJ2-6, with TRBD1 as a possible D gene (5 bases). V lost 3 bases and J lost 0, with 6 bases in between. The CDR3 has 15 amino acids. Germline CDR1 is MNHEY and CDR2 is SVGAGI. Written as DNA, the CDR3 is TGTGCCAGCAGTTATGACAGCTCTGGGGCCAACGTCCTGACTTTC. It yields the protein CASSYDSSGANVLTF.

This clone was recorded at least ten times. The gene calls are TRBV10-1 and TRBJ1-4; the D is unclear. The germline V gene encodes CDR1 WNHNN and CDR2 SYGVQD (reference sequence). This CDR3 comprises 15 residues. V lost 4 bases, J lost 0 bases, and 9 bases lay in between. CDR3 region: CASSVIRSTNEKLFF. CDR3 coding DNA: TGCGCCAGCAGTGTAATAAGGTCAACTAATGAAAAACTGTTTTTT.

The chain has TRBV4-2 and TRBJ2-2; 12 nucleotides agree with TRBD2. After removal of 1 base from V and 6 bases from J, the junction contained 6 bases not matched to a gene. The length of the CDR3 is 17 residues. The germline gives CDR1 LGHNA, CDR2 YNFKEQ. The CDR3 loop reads CASSQGGLAGGAGELFF. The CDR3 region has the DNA TGTGCCAGCAGCCAAGGCGGGCTAGCGGGAGGGGCCGGGGAGCTGTTTTTT.

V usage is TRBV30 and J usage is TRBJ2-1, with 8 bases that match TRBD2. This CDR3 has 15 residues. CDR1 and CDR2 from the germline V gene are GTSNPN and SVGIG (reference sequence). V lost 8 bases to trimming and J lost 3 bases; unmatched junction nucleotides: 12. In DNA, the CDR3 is TGTGCCCGGTCGGTTACTAGCGGAGACTACAATGAGCAGTTCTTC. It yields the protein CARSVTSGDYNEQFF.

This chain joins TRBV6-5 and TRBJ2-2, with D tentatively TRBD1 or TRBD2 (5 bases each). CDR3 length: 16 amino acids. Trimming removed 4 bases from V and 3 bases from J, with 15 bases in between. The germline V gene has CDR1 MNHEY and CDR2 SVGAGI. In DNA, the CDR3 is TGTGCCAGCAGTTCATGGGGGACGAGCGACACCGGGGAGCTGTTTTTT. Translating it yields CASSSWGTSDTGELFF.

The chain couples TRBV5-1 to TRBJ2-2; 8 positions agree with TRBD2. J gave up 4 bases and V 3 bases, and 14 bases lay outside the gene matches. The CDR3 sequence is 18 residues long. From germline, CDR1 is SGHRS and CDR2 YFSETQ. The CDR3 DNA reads TGCGCCAGCAGCTCACCCTCACGAGCGGGGGCGGTCACCGGGGAGCTGTTTTTT. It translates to CASSSPSRAGAVTGELFF.

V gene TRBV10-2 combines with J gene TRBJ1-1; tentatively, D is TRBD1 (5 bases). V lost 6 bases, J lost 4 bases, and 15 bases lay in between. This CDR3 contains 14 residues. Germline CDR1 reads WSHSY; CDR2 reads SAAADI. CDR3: CASRGSTEFTEAFF. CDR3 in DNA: TGCGCCAGCAGGGGTTCGACAGAATTCACTGAAGCTTTCTTT.

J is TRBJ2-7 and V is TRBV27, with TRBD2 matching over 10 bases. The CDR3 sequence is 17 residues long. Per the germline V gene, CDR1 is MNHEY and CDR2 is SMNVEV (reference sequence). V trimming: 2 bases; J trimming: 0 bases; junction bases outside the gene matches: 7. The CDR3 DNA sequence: TGTGCCAGCAGTTTAGGGAGTAGCGGGGGGTTCTCCTACGAGCAGTACTTC. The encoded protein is CASSLGSSGGFSYEQYF.

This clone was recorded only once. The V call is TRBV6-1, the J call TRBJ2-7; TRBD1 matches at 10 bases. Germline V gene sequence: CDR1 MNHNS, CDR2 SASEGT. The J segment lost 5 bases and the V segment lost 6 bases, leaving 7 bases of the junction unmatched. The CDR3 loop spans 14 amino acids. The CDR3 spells CASRLRDRGHEQYF. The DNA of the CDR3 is TGTGCCAGCAGACTCCGGGACAGGGGCCACGAGCAGTACTTC.

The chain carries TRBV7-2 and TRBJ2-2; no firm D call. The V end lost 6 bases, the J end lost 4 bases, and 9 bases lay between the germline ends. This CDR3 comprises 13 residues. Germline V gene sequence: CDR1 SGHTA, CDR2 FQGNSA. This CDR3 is CASSPLGTGELFF. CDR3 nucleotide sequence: TGTGCCAGCAGTCCTCTGGGCACCGGGGAGCTGTTTTTT.

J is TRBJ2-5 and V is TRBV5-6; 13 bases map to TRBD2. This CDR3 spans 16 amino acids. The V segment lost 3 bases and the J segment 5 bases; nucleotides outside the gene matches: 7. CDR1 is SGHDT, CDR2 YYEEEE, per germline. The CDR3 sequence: CASSYRLAGGFETQYF. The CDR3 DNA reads TGTGCCAGCAGCTATCGACTAGCGGGGGGTTTTGAGACCCAGTACTTC.

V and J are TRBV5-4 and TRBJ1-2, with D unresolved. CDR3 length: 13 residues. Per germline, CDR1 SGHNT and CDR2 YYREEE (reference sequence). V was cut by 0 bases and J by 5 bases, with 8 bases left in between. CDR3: CASSLGPLYGYTF. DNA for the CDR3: TGTGCCAGCAGCTTGGGGCCACTTTATGGCTACACCTTC.

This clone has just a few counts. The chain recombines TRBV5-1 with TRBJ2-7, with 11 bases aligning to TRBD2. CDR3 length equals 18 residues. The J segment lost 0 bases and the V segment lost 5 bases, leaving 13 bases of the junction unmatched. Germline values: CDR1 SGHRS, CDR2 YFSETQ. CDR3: CASSATSGDYADSYEQYF. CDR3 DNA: TGCGCCAGCAGTGCGACTAGCGGGGACTATGCCGACTCCTACGAGCAGTACTTC.

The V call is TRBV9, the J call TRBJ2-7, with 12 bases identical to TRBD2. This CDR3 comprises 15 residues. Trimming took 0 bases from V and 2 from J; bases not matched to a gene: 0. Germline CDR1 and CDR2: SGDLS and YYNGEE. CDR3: CASSVGTSGAYEQYF. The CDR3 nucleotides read TGTGCCAGCAGCGTAGGGACTAGCGGGGCCTACGAGCAGTACTTC.

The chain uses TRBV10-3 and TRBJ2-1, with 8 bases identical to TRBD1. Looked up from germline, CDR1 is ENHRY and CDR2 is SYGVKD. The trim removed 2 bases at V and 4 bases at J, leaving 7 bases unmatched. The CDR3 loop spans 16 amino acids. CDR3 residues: CAISEAGTGVYNEQFF. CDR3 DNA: TGTGCCATCAGTGAGGCCGGGACAGGAGTATACAATGAGCAGTTCTTC.

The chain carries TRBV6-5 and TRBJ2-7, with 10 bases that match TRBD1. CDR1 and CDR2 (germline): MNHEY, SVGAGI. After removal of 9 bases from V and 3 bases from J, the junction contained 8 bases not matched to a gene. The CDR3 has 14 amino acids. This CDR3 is CASTFGTGDYEQYF. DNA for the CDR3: TGTGCCAGTACGTTTGGGACAGGGGACTACGAGCAGTACTTC.

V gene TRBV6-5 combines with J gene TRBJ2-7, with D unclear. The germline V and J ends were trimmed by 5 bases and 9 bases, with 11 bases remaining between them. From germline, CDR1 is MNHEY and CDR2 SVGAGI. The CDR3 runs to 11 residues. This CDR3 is CASSPGGVQYF. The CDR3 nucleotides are TGTGCCAGCAGTCCAGGCGGCGTGCAGTACTTC.

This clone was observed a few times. CDR3: CANRQMGNSPLHF. In DNA, the CDR3 is TGTGCCAATCGACAGATGGGAAATTCACCCCTCCACTTT. This chain links TRBV11-3 with TRBJ1-6; D might be TRBD1 (5 bases). Deletions cut 10 bases from V and 7 bases from J, with 14 bases between. Germline values: CDR1 SGHNT, CDR2 YENEEA. The CDR3 consists of 13 residues.

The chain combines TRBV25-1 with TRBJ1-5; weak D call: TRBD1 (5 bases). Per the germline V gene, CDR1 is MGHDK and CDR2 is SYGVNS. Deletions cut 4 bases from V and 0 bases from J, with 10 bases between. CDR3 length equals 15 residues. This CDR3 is CASSALGGSNQPQHF. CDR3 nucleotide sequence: TGTGCCAGCAGTGCCCTTGGGGGTAGCAATCAGCCCCAGCATTTT.

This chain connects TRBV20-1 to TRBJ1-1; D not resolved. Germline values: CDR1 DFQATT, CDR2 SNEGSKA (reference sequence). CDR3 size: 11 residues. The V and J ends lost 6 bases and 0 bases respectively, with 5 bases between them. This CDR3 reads CSAPMNTEAFF. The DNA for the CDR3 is TGCAGTGCCCCCATGAACACTGAAGCTTTCTTT.

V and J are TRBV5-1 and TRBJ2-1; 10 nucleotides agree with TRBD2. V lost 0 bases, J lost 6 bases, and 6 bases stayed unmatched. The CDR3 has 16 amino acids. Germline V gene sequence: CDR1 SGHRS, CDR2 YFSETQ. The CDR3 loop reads CASSLALAGVSNEQFF. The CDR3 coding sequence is TGCGCCAGCAGCTTGGCCCTAGCGGGAGTATCCAATGAGCAGTTCTTC.

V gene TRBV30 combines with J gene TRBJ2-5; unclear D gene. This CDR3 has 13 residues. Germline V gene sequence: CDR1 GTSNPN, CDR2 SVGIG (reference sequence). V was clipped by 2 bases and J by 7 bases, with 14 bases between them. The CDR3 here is CAWSMDGAWTQYF. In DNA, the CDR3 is TGTGCCTGGAGTATGGACGGAGCCTGGACCCAGTACTTC.

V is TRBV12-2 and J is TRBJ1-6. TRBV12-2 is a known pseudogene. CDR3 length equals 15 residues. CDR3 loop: CASRYRESYNSPLHF. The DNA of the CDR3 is TGTGCAAGTCGCTATAGGGAATCCTATAATTCACCCCTCCACTTT.

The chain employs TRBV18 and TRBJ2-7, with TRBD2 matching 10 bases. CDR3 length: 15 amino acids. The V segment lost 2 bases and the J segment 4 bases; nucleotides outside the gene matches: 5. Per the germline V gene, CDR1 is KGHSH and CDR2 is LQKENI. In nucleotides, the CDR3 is TGTGCCAGCTCACCATCTAGCGGGGGAGTTTACGAGCAGTACTTC. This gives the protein CASSPSSGGVYEQYF.

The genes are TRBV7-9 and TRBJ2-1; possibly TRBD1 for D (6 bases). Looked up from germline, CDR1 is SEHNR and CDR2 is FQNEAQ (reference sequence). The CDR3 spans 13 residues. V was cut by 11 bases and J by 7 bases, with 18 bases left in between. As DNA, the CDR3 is TGTGCCGTTCGTGGGGGCCTGCTGAATGAGCAGTTCTTC. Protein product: CAVRGGLLNEQFF.

CDR3 DNA: TGTGCCAGCAGCTCCTGGACAGGGAATTCCTACAATGAGCAGTTCTTC. It codes for CASSSWTGNSYNEQFF. The V and J genes are TRBV7-9 and TRBJ2-1; 8 nucleotides line up with TRBD1. CDR3 length: 16 amino acids. The germline V gene encodes CDR1 SEHNR and CDR2 FQNEAQ (reference sequence). V dropped 4 bases and J dropped 1; count of bases not matched to a gene: 6. Together with reference TRBV7-9 and TRBJ2-1, the CDR3 gives the full variable domain: DTGVSQNPRHKITKRGQNVTFRCDPISEHNRLYWYRQTLGQGPEFLTYFQNEAQLEKSRLLSDRFSAERPKGSFSTLEIQRTEQGDSAMYLCASSSWTGNSYNEQFFGPGTRLTVL.

The CDR3 coding sequence is TGTGCCAGCAGCCCCGCGTCGGGGGCCGGGGAAAAACTGTTTTTT. This translates into CASSPASGAGEKLFF. The chain combines TRBV9 with TRBJ1-4; weak D call: TRBD1 (6 bases). V was clipped by 4 bases and J by 8 bases, with 18 bases between them. Germline CDR1 is SGDLS and CDR2 is YYNGEE. The CDR3 loop spans 15 amino acids. Drawing the rest from reference TRBV9 and TRBJ1-4, the complete variable domain is DSGVTQTPKHLITATGQRVTLRCSPRSGDLSVYWYQQSLDQGLQFLIQYYNGEERAKGNILERFSAQQFPDLHSELNLSSLELGDSALYFCASSPASGAGEKLFFGSGTQLSVL.